This TCR beta chain is drawn from a study of CD8 T cells in ankylosing spondylitis. As concerns this clonotype: The antigen remains unidentified.

Study conclusions and caveats: Reportedly, significant enrichment of disease-linked clones occurred in matched ankylosing spondylitis synovial fluid.

This CDR3 region has 14 residues. V lost 3 bases and J 9 bases, leaving 12 bases between the germline ends. Looked up from germline, CDR1 is MDHEN and CDR2 is SYDVKM. TCRdb recomputed calls from the 5' RACE reads with MiXCR, one row per CDR3 protein. The sample comprises about 150,000 distinct CDR3 sequences, roughly 31% of which are singletons, and 4.5% to 6% rests with the top ten. The sequence derives from a male donor with ankylosing spondylitis. Sequencing was performed on synovial fluid, either unsorted or a sorted T cell fraction (not recorded which). The chain is built from TRBV28 and TRBJ1-6; maybe TRBD1 (6 bases). CDR3 coding DNA: TGTGCCAGCAGTTTCCAGGGGTTCGGTTCACCCCTCCACTTT. Translation: CASSFQGFGSPLHF.